Listed below are T cell receptor beta chains from one sample, sequenced in a study of blood T cells in healthy people across ages. TCRdb itself ran the 5' RACE reads through MiXCR, one entry per CDR3 protein. The sample includes 1.5 million to 2 million distinct CDR3 sequences, roughly 30% seen only once; the top ten take about 7.7%. The sample taken for sequencing was blood. These receptor sequences come from a woman aged 30 to 39 in good health. CDR3s include the opening cysteine and the closing phenylalanine or tryptophan. Fields, in order: clone size, D gene, V gene, J gene, CDR3 protein, CDR3 DNA. D genes are given only for firm matches. Some rows mark clone size as missing; the rest say once, few, many or name a class of expanded clone.

>many|.|TRBV7-3|TRBJ2-3
CASSLSGPADTQYF
TGTGCCAGCAGCTTATCGGGACCGGCAGATACGCAGTATTTT
>.|TRBD2|TRBV6-2/TRBV6-3|TRBJ2-1
CASSRPFAGGPDNEQFF
TGTGCCAGCAGTAGACCTTTCGCGGGGGGGCCTGACAATGAGCAGTTCTTC
>.|TRBD2|TRBV5-5|TRBJ2-7
CASSLIRLSGGLNEQYF
TGTGCCAGCAGCTTGATCCGTCTTAGCGGGGGTCTAAATGAGCAGTACTTC
>.|TRBD2|TRBV4-1|TRBJ2-2
CASSPWGGDTGELFF
TGCGCCAGCAGTCCTTGGGGAGGGGACACCGGGGAGCTGTTTTTT
>many|TRBD2|TRBV19|TRBJ2-4
CASSTRVAGEKNIQYF
TGTGCCAGTAGTACCCGAGTAGCGGGAGAGAAAAACATTCAGTACTTC
>.|.|TRBV7-2|TRBJ1-5
CASSVSSGAIDQPQHF
TGTGCCAGCAGCGTAAGTTCGGGGGCGATAGATCAGCCCCAGCATTTT
>few|.|TRBV20-1|TRBJ2-1
CSARDIAFRGYNEQFF
TGCAGTGCTAGAGACATAGCGTTTAGGGGCTACAATGAGCAGTTCTTC
>few|.|TRBV3-1|TRBJ2-1
CASSQDWVEQFF
TGTGCCAGCAGCCAAGACTGGGTTGAGCAGTTCTTC
>.|TRBD1|TRBV29-1|TRBJ2-6
CSAISGTGGSGANVRTF
TGCAGCGCCATATCCGGGACAGGCGGTTCTGGGGCCAACGTCCGGACTTTC
>.|TRBD2|TRBV5-1|TRBJ2-3
CASSPPTSGEADTQYF
TGCGCCAGCAGCCCGCCGACTAGCGGGGAAGCAGATACGCAGTATTTT
>.|.|TRBV28|TRBJ2-5
CASGPKGSPVETQYF
TGTGCCAGCGGCCCAAAGGGATCGCCCGTGGAGACCCAGTACTTC
>few|.|TRBV6-2/TRBV6-3|TRBJ2-7
CASSYVAGATYEQYF
TGTGCCAGCAGTTACGTAGCAGGGGCGACCTACGAGCAGTACTTC
>.|.|TRBV12-3/TRBV12-4|TRBJ2-3
CASSASPATADTQYF
TGTGCCAGCAGCGCTTCCCCGGCGACCGCCGATACGCAGTATTTT
>.|.|TRBV5-1|TRBJ2-5
CASSWFAGRETQYF
TGCGCCAGCAGCTGGTTTGCGGGCAGGGAGACCCAGTACTTC
>few|TRBD1|TRBV6-2/TRBV6-3|TRBJ2-5
CASSYSDRLETQYF
TGTGCCAGCAGTTACTCGGACAGGCTGGAGACCCAGTACTTC
>.|.|TRBV20-1|TRBJ2-1
CSARRDSYNKQFF
TGCAGTGCTCGCCGGGATTCCTACAATAAGCAGTTCTTC
>.|.|TRBV6-2/TRBV6-3|TRBJ2-5
CALAGPGETQYF
TGTGCCTTGGCGGGGCCCGGGGAGACCCAGTACTTC